The rows below give T cell receptor beta chains drawn from one sample of a study of radiation and T cells in renal cell carcinoma. Here immunoSEQ multiplex PCR was the method, and the copy in TCRdb shows in-frame clones only, minus some. The sample carries 97,000 or so clones, 84% recorded once. This material consisted of blood, taken from a patient whose treatment included radiotherapy and nephrectomy. Every receptor here comes from a man in his fifties or sixties with renal cell carcinoma. The CDR3 runs from the conserved cysteine through the conserved F or W. A D gene is named only where the DNA matches it firmly. Size is omitted from some rows. Given values are once, few, many or a class for expanded clones.

CASRKNADSPLHF TGTGCCAGCAGAAAAAACGCAGATTCACCCCTCCACTTT . TRBV6-1 . TRBJ1-6
CASSQEELTGELFF TGCGCCAGCAGCCAAGAAGAGCTCACCGGGGAGCTGTTTTTT few TRBV4-3 . TRBJ2-2
CAIPGTGRGEETQYF TGTGCCATCCCCGGGACAGGGAGAGGTGAAGAGACCCAGTACTTC . TRBV10-3 TRBD1 TRBJ2-5
CASSPRTGEGETAFF TGTGCCAGCAGCCCAAGGACAGGAGAGGGAGAAACGGCTTTCTTT few TRBV7-2 TRBD1 TRBJ1-1
CASSLSIRTGPSGANVLTF TGTGCCAGCAGTTTAAGTATTAGGACAGGGCCCTCTGGGGCCAACGTCCTGACTTTC . TRBV27 TRBD1 TRBJ2-6
CACNRGAAEQFF TGTGCCTGCAATCGGGGAGCCGCTGAGCAGTTCTTC . TRBV7-9 . TRBJ2-1
CASSFPRTRAINTIYF TGTGCCAGCAGTTTCCCTAGGACCAGGGCAATTAACACCATATATTTT . TRBV28 . TRBJ1-3
CASSEGVIWGQGSNEQFF TGTGCCAGCAGTGAAGGGGTAATTTGGGGACAGGGGAGCAATGAGCAGTTCTTC . TRBV2 TRBD1 TRBJ2-1
CSVEYANTDTQYF TGCAGCGTTGAATACGCCAACACAGATACGCAGTATTTT . TRBV29-1 . TRBJ2-3
CASSFGDRGDEQYF TGTGCCAGCAGCTTTGGGGACAGGGGAGACGAGCAGTACTTC . TRBV11-3 TRBD1 TRBJ2-7
CATSSGTSGSDEQFF TGTGCCACCAGCAGCGGGACTAGCGGGAGTGATGAGCAGTTCTTC . TRBV15 TRBD2 TRBJ2-1
CASSAQRANRFYSNQPQHF TGTGCCAGCAGTGCTCAAAGGGCCAACCGTTTTTATAGCAATCAGCCCCAGCATTTT . TRBV6-1 . TRBJ1-5
CASSGGGSQETQYF TGTGCCAGCAGCGGCGGCGGCAGTCAAGAGACCCAGTACTTC . TRBV7-2 . TRBJ2-5
CASSVRANPLTDTQYF TGTGCCAGCAGTGTGAGGGCTAACCCTCTCACAGATACGCAGTATTTT . TRBV2 . TRBJ2-3
CASSLRGGAFTDTQYF TGTGCCAGCAGCTTAAGGGGGGGAGCGTTCACAGATACGCAGTATTTT . TRBV11-3 . TRBJ2-3
CATSKRARGFADTQYF TGTGCCACCAGCAAAAGAGCGCGAGGATTCGCAGATACGCAGTATTTT once TRBV15 . TRBJ2-3
CASSVGSSAQHF TGTGCCAGCAGCGTGGGTAGTAGCGCCCAGCATTTT . TRBV5-4 . TRBJ1-5
CASSVTYQETQYF TGTGCCAGTAGTGTTACGTACCAAGAGACCCAGTACTTC once TRBV19 . TRBJ2-5
CASSLATYQPQHF TGTGCCAGCAGCTTAGCGACCTATCAGCCCCAGCATTTT . TRBV7-2 . TRBJ1-5
CASSATGLYGYTF TGTGCCAGCAGTGCGACAGGGCTCTATGGCTACACCTTC . TRBV6-5 TRBD1 TRBJ1-2
CASSGPSGLAKNIQYF TGTGCCAGTAGTGGGCCTAGCGGGCTAGCCAAAAACATTCAGTACTTC . TRBV19 TRBD2 TRBJ2-4
CASSLSRGRDTQYF TGTGCCAGCAGCTTATCCAGGGGGAGGGATACGCAGTATTTT . TRBV7-2 . TRBJ2-3
CASSLVASGSGEQFF TGTGCCAGCAGCCTCGTGGCTAGCGGGAGTGGGGAGCAGTTCTTC . TRBV7-6 TRBD2 TRBJ2-1
CASVGGSWTDTQYF TGTGCCAGTGTTGGCGGGAGTTGGACAGATACGCAGTATTTT . TRBV7-8 TRBD2 TRBJ2-3
CASSKQGFSYEQYF TGTGCCAGCAGTAAACAGGGGTTCTCCTACGAGCAGTACTTC . TRBV27 TRBD1 TRBJ2-7
CASSLSPGRGLSGYTF TGTGCCAGCAGCTTATCCCCGGGTAGAGGCCTCTCTGGCTACACCTTC . TRBV7-2 . TRBJ1-2
CASRPRDRDGYGYTF TGTGCCAGCAGACCCCGGGACCGCGATGGGTATGGCTACACCTTC . TRBV6-4 . TRBJ1-2
CASSQIAGGYNEQFF TGTGCCAGCAGCCAAATAGCGGGAGGCTACAATGAGCAGTTCTTC . TRBV14 TRBD2 TRBJ2-1
CASRRRTSSSYEQYF TGTGCCAGCAGACGACGGACTAGCAGTTCCTACGAGCAGTACTTC . TRBV6-5 TRBD2 TRBJ2-7
CASSPGGAEEKLFF TGTGCCAGCTCACCGGGGGGCGCCGAGGAAAAACTGTTTTTT . TRBV18 . TRBJ1-4
CASGPTGARTDTQYF TGTGCTAGTGGTCCGACAGGGGCCCGCACAGATACGCAGTATTTT . TRBV12-5 TRBD1 TRBJ2-3
CASSPWAGNTEAFF TGTGCCAGCAGTCCCTGGGCGGGGAACACTGAAGCTTTCTTT . TRBV28 . TRBJ1-1
CASSLGLGIETQYF TGTGCCAGTAGTCTCGGACTAGGAATAGAGACCCAGTACTTC once TRBV19 TRBD2 TRBJ2-5
CASRRGTEAFF TGTGCCAGTAGAAGGGGAACTGAAGCTTTCTTT . TRBV19 . TRBJ1-1
CASSSDQGINEKLFF TGTGCCAGCAGCTCCGATCAGGGAATTAATGAAAAACTGTTTTTT once TRBV11-2 . TRBJ1-4
CASSPSGPIKSYPVDYEQYF TGTGCCAGCTCACCCTCAGGTCCCATCAAATCTTACCCGGTAGACTACGAGCAGTACTTC . TRBV18 . TRBJ2-7
CASSLAGTGVRNEQFF TGTGCCAGCAGCTTAGCAGGGACAGGGGTTAGAAATGAGCAGTTCTTC . TRBV7-9 TRBD1 TRBJ2-1
CASSSRGTSGETYEQYF TGTGCCAGCAGTTCCAGAGGGACTAGCGGGGAGACCTACGAGCAGTACTTC . TRBV28 TRBD2 TRBJ2-7
CASSEGRIPQPQHF TGTGCCAGCAGTGAAGGACGGATACCTCAGCCCCAGCATTTT . TRBV6-1 . TRBJ1-5
CASSLAYDRVSSYEQYF TGTGCCAGCAGCTTAGCTTACGACAGGGTAAGCTCCTACGAGCAGTACTTC . TRBV7-8 TRBD1 TRBJ2-7